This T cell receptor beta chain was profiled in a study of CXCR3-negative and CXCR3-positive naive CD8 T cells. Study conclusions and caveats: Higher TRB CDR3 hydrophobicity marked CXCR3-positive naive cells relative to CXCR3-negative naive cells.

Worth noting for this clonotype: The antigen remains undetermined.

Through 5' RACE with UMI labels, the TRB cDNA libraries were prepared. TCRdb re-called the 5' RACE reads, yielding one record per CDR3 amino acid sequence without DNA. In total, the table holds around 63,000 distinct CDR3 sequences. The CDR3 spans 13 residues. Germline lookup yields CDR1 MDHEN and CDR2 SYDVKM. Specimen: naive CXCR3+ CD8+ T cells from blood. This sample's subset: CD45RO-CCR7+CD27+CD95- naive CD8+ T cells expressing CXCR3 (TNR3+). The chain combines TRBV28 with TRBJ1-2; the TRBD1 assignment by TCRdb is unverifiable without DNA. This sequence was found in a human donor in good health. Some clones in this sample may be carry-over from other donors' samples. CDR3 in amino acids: CASSTGQGYGYTF.